One sample yielded the 26 T cell receptor beta chains listed below, sequenced in a study of T cell responses to AZD1222 COVID-19 vaccine. Only in-frame clones appear in the TCRdb table, and some are missing; sequencing was by immunoSEQ multiplex PCR. The repertoire holds about 120,000 clones, with over 75% as singletons. This specimen consisted of peripheral blood, obtained on day 0 of AZD1222 vaccination. These receptors all come from an adult in good health.

This chain links TRBV10-1 with TRBJ1-1; D is unclear. V dropped 5 bases and J dropped 2 bases, with 6 bases sitting between them. CDR1 and CDR2 (germline): WNHNN, SYGVQD (reference sequence). The CDR3 totals 12 residues. The CDR3 is CASSRSNTEAFF. CDR3 DNA: TGCGCCAGCAGTAGGAGTAACACTGAAGCTTTCTTT.

CDR3 DNA sequence: TGTGCCAGCAGTTACTCGGGGGCCCCTGAAGCTTTCTTT. It encodes CASSYSGAPEAFF. The V call is TRBV6-5, the J call TRBJ1-1; D is possibly TRBD1 (6 bases). Trimming pared 0 bases from V and 6 bases from J, leaving 8 bases between. This CDR3 has 13 amino acids. CDR1 MNHEY and CDR2 SVGAGI come from the germline V gene.

This chain links TRBV27 with TRBJ2-2; 13 bases are shared with TRBD2. This CDR3 has 15 amino acids. The V segment lost 5 bases and the J segment 7 bases; nucleotides outside the gene matches: 4. Germline CDR1 is MNHEY and CDR2 is SMNVEV (reference sequence). As DNA, the CDR3 is TGTGCCAGCAGTCCTCGGACTAGCGGGGGCGGGGAGCTGTTTTTT. Protein sequence: CASSPRTSGGGELFF.

The rearrangement links TRBV7-6 to TRBJ2-3; 8 nucleotides match TRBD2. The CDR3 runs 16 residues. The junction had 6 bases not matched to a gene; V was cut back by 4 bases and J by 0 bases. Per germline, CDR1 SGHVS and CDR2 FNYEAQ. The CDR3 DNA is TGTGCCAGCAGCTATGATAGCGGGACTAGCACAGATACGCAGTATTTT. Protein product: CASSYDSGTSTDTQYF.

The chain joins TRBV7-2 to TRBJ2-5, with TRBD1 as a possible D gene (6 bases). Trimming removed 3 bases at V and 3 bases at J, with 11 bases between. This CDR3 comprises 14 residues. Germline V gives CDR1 SGHTA, CDR2 FQGNSA. The DNA of the CDR3 is TGTGCCAGCAGCTTCCAATCAGGGGAAGAGACCCAGTACTTC. It is translated as CASSFQSGEETQYF.

This chain uses TRBV5-5 with TRBJ1-6; weak D call: TRBD1 (5 bases). The CDR3 runs 15 residues. Germline lookup yields CDR1 SGHKS and CDR2 YYEKEE (reference sequence). Trimming pared 7 bases from V and 1 base from J, leaving 12 bases between. CDR3 protein: CASRGTSSYNSPLHF. CDR3 DNA sequence: TGTGCCAGCCGGGGCACCAGTTCCTATAATTCACCCCTCCACTTT.

The V call is TRBV5-4, the J call TRBJ2-7, with 7 bases matching TRBD2. Germline loops: CDR1 SGHNT, CDR2 YYREEE (reference sequence). The CDR3 runs 12 residues. V trimming: 4 bases; J trimming: 4 bases; junction bases outside the gene matches: 2. CDR3 sequence (DNA): TGTGCCAGCAGCGGGGGGGGATACGAGCAGTACTTC. Protein sequence: CASSGGGYEQYF.

This clone was recorded a few times. The CDR3 bases are TGTGCCAGCATGGCACAGGGAGTGAGCACTGAAGCTTTCTTT. Protein: CASMAQGVSTEAFF. This chain links TRBV6-5 with TRBJ1-1; possibly TRBD1 for D (6 bases). CDR1 MNHEY and CDR2 SVGAGI come from the germline V gene. Trimming took off 7 bases at V and 4 bases at J, with 16 bases between the two ends. The CDR3 is 14 residues long.

This rearrangement joins TRBV11-1 to TRBJ2-1, with D perhaps being TRBD1 or TRBD2 (5 bases each). The germline CDR1 and CDR2 sequences are SGHAT and FQDESV (reference sequence). CDR3 length equals 12 residues. V shed 3 bases and J shed 7 bases, with 7 bases lying between them. This CDR3 reads CASSFEGNEQFF. The DNA for the CDR3 is TGTGCCAGCAGCTTCGAGGGGAATGAGCAGTTCTTC.

The chain carries TRBV9 and TRBJ2-3; TRBD2 matches 12 bases. Germline V lookup: CDR1 SGDLS, CDR2 YYNGEE. The CDR3 consists of 15 residues. J lost 5 bases, V lost 5 bases, and 6 bases had no gene match. As DNA, the CDR3 is TGTGCCAGCAGTCCGACTAGCGGGGGAGTAGATACGCAGTATTTT. This codes for CASSPTSGGVDTQYF.

This clone showed up just a few times. The V gene is TRBV25-1, the J gene TRBJ1-2; no firm D call. The CDR3 length is 11 residues. The germline V gene has CDR1 MGHDK and CDR2 SYGVNS. V lost 1 base to trimming and J lost 9 bases, with 6 bases between them. The CDR3 protein is CASSESGSYTF. DNA of the CDR3: TGTGCCAGCAGTGAATCCGGAAGCTACACCTTC.

This clone turned up a few times. The chain has TRBV3-1 (or the pseudogene TRBV3-2) and TRBJ2-7; D is ambiguous. The CDR3 totals 13 residues. Germline CDR1 and CDR2: LGHDT and YNNKEL (reference sequence). Trimming stripped 2 bases from V and 5 bases from J, with 10 bases between. This chain's CDR3 is CASSQPHLNEQYF. CDR3 sequence (DNA): TGTGCCAGCAGCCAACCCCATTTAAACGAGCAGTACTTC.

This clone was found once. The rearrangement uses TRBV2 and TRBJ2-1; 7 nucleotides line up with TRBD2. The CDR3 runs to 13 residues. The ends lost 6 bases at V and 4 bases at J; junction bases unmatched: 3. Per germline, CDR1 SNHLY and CDR2 FYNNEI. The CDR3 DNA sequence: TGTGCCAGCAGCAGCGGGGAGTACAATGAGCAGTTCTTC. It yields the protein CASSSGEYNEQFF.

This clone came up once. The chain links TRBV9 to TRBJ2-1, with D possibly being TRBD2 (6 bases). The germline V and J ends were trimmed by 0 bases and 5 bases, with 15 bases remaining between them. Germline V lookup: CDR1 SGDLS, CDR2 YYNGEE. This CDR3 contains 16 residues. The CDR3 bases are TGTGCCAGCAGCGTAGGGTGGCGGGACTCTCACAATGAGCAGTTCTTC. Translating gives CASSVGWRDSHNEQFF.

This chain connects TRBV5-1 to TRBJ2-3; TRBD1 matches at 10 bases. J was trimmed by 5 bases and V by 5 bases; bases with no gene match: 8. CDR1 and CDR2 (germline): SGHRS, YFSETQ. The CDR3 has 15 amino acids. In DNA form, the CDR3 reads TGCGCCAGCAGTTCGGACAGGGGGTGGCAAGATACGCAGTATTTT. The encoded protein is CASSSDRGWQDTQYF. Using reference TRBV5-1 and TRBJ2-3 for the parts outside the CDR3, the full variable domain is KAGVTQTPRYLIKTRGQQVTLSCSPISGHRSVSWYQQTPGQGLQFLFEYFSETQRNKGNFPGRFSGRQFSNSRSEMNVSTLELGDSALYLCASSSDRGWQDTQYFGPGTRLTVL.

This rearrangement joins TRBV11-2 to TRBJ2-7, with D perhaps TRBD1 (6 bases). This CDR3 has 14 amino acids. Germline assignment: CDR1 SGHAT and CDR2 FQNNGV. Trimming took off 3 bases at V and 4 bases at J, with 13 bases between the two ends. The CDR3 sequence: CASSLRRGLYEQYF. The CDR3 DNA reads TGTGCCAGCAGCTTGCGCAGGGGTTTATACGAGCAGTACTTC.

The CDR3 DNA is TGTGCCAGCAGTTATAACAGGGGGCTCTACGAGCAGTACTTC. Translation: CASSYNRGLYEQYF. V is TRBV6-5 and J is TRBJ2-7; 9 bases match TRBD1. Germline V gene lookup returns CDR1 MNHEY and CDR2 SVGAGI. The CDR3 contains 14 residues. Trimming removed 3 bases from V and 3 bases from J; junction bases left unmatched: 3.

This rearrangement joins TRBV18 to TRBJ1-1; D remains unclear. V was clipped by 6 bases and J by 0 bases, with 14 bases between them. The CDR3 consists of 15 residues. Germline-derived CDR1 and CDR2 are KGHSH and LQKENI. Written as DNA, the CDR3 is TGTGCCAGCTCTCTGAGGACGGGAATGAACACTGAAGCTTTCTTT. Translated: CASSLRTGMNTEAFF.

This rearrangement joins TRBV7-7 to TRBJ2-2; possible D gene TRBD2, 6 bases. The CDR3 length is 14 residues. V lost 4 bases, J lost 5 bases, and 11 bases lay in between. CDR1 and CDR2 from the germline V gene are SSHAT and FNYEAQ (reference sequence). The CDR3 loop is CASSYSGVTGELFF. The CDR3 DNA sequence: TGTGCCAGCAGCTACTCGGGGGTGACCGGGGAGCTGTTTTTT. Complete variable domain (other parts from reference TRBV7-7 and TRBJ2-2): GAGVSQSPRYKVTKRGQDVTLRCDPISSHATLYWYQQALGQGPEFLTYFNYEAQPDKSGLPSDRFSAERPEGSISTLTIQRTEQRDSAMYRCASSYSGVTGELFFGEGSRLTVL.

Turning to this clone: The same CDR3 can be traced to other DNA sequences in this sample. This chain connects TRBV5-1 to TRBJ2-6; the match to TRBD2 covers 9 bases. Per the germline V gene, CDR1 is SGHRS and CDR2 is YFSETQ. J lost 0 bases, V lost 0 bases, and 7 bases had no gene match. The CDR3 sequence is 19 residues long. For the CDR3, the DNA is TGCGCCAGCAGCTTGGCCAATCGGCGGGGGGGCTCTGGGGCCAACGTCCTGACTTTC. This sequence encodes CASSLANRRGGSGANVLTF.

The rearrangement joins TRBV5-1 to TRBJ2-1; the match to TRBD2 covers 7 bases. CDR1 is SGHRS and CDR2 is YFSETQ in the germline V gene. The trim removed 3 bases at V and 5 bases at J, leaving 5 bases unmatched. This CDR3 has 14 residues. The CDR3, as DNA: TGCGCCAGCAGCTCCCGGGGGAGGGACAATGAGCAGTTCTTC. Translated: CASSSRGRDNEQFF. Supplemented by reference TRBV5-1 and TRBJ2-1, the full variable domain reads KAGVTQTPRYLIKTRGQQVTLSCSPISGHRSVSWYQQTPGQGLQFLFEYFSETQRNKGNFPGRFSGRQFSNSRSEMNVSTLELGDSALYLCASSSRGRDNEQFFGPGTRLTVL.

V is TRBV29-1 and J is TRBJ2-7, with 7 bases that match TRBD2. Trimming at V came to 7 bases and at J to 6 bases, leaving 9 bases not matched to a gene. This CDR3 comprises 12 residues. Germline CDR1 SQVTM, CDR2 ANQGSEA. CDR3 sequence (DNA): TGCAGCGCCCAATGGGGGGGAGGCGAGCAGTACTTC. Translating gives CSAQWGGGEQYF.

This rearrangement joins TRBV19 to TRBJ2-7, with 7 nucleotides matching TRBD1. V lost 6 bases, J lost 3 bases, and 11 bases stayed unmatched. The germline gives CDR1 LNHDA, CDR2 SQIVND (reference sequence). The CDR3 has 15 amino acids. CDR3 in amino acids: CASSHPGTVYYEQYF. In DNA form, the CDR3 reads TGTGCCAGTAGCCACCCCGGGACAGTGTACTACGAGCAGTACTTC.

V usage is TRBV10-3 and J usage is TRBJ1-3; a possible D gene is TRBD1 (6 bases). V lost 0 bases to trimming and J lost 0 bases, with 9 bases between them. The V gene's germline CDR1 is ENHRY and CDR2 SYGVKD. The CDR3 length is 16 residues. The CDR3 spells CAISESDSSSGNTIYF. The CDR3 region has the DNA TGTGCCATCAGTGAGTCGGACAGTAGCTCTGGAAACACCATATATTTT.

This clone was seen more than once but under ten times. This chain links TRBV3-1 (or the pseudogene TRBV3-2) with TRBJ1-1; D is unclear. The CDR3 is made up of 16 amino acids. V lost 1 base and J lost 0, with 12 bases in between. Germline CDR1 and CDR2: LGHDT and YNNKEL (reference sequence). The CDR3 DNA reads TGTGCCAGCAGCCAAGTTTCTGGGCAGATGAACACTGAAGCTTTCTTT. The encoded protein is CASSQVSGQMNTEAFF.

CDR3 bases: TGTGCCTGGAGTCCACGACAGGGGGCAGGTAATTCACCCCTCCACTTT. It translates to CAWSPRQGAGNSPLHF. The chain joins TRBV30 to TRBJ1-6; the match to TRBD1 covers 10 bases. The V segment lost 2 bases and the J segment 6 bases; nucleotides outside the gene matches: 7. CDR3 length equals 16 residues. CDR1 GTSNPN and CDR2 SVGIG come from the germline V gene (reference sequence).